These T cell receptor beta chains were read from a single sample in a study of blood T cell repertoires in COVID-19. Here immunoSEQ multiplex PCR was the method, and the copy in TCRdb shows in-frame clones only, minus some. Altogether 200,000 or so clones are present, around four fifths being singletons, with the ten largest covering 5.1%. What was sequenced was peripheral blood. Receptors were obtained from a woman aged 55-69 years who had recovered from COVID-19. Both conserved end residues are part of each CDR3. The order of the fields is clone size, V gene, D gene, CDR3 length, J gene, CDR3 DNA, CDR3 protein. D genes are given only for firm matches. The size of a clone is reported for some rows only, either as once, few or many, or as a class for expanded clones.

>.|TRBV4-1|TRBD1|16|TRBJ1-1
TGCGCCAGCAGCCAACGACAGGGGGCGAGGGGCGCTGAAGCTTTCTTT
CASSQRQGARGAEAFF
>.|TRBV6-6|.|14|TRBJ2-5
TGTGCCAGCAGAATGACGACGGACTCAGAGACCCAGTACTTC
CASRMTTDSETQYF
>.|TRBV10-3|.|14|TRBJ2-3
TGTGCCATCAGTGTCGGGCTAGCAGTAGATACGCAGTATTTT
CAISVGLAVDTQYF
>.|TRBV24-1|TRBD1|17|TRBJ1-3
TGTGCCACCGGCCGGGACAGGAGTGAGGACTCTGGAAACACCATATATTTT
CATGRDRSEDSGNTIYF
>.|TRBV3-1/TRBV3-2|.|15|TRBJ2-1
TGTGCCAGCAGCCAAGTTCAGGGGCCATCCAATGAGCAGTTCTTC
CASSQVQGPSNEQFF
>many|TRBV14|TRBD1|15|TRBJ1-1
TGTGCCAGCAGCCAGAGGACAGGGTGGAACACTGAAGCTTTCTTT
CASSQRTGWNTEAFF
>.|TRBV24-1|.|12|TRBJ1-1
TGTGCCACCAGTGATTTGGAGGGTGAAGCTTTCTTT
CATSDLEGEAFF
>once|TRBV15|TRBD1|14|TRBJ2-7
TGTGCCACCAGCATAATACAGGGGTCCTACGAGCAGTACTTC
CATSIIQGSYEQYF
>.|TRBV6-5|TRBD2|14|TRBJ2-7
TGTGCCAGCAGTTACAATGGACTAGCAAGCGAGCAGTACTTC
CASSYNGLASEQYF
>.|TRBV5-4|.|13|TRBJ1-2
TGTGCCAGCAGTTTAGGGGGGGACTATGGCTACACCTTC
CASSLGGDYGYTF
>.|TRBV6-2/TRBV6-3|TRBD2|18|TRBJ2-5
TGTGCCAGCAGTTACTCGGGGACTAGCGGGGGACCCCAAGAGACCCAGTACTTC
CASSYSGTSGGPQETQYF
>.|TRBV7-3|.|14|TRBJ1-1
TGTGCCAGCAGCGCCCCGGGACTGTACACTGAAGCTTTCTTT
CASSAPGLYTEAFF
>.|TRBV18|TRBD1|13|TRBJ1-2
TGTGCCAGCTCACTTGACAGGGGAGGCGGCTACACCTTC
CASSLDRGGGYTF
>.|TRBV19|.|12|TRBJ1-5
TGTGCCAGTAGCCTCGTGAATCAGCCCCAGCATTTT
CASSLVNQPQHF
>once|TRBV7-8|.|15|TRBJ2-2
TGTGCCAGCAGCTCCGGGACACTGAACACCGGGGAGCTGTTTTTT
CASSSGTLNTGELFF
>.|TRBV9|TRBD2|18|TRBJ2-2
TGTGCCAGCACCCAGGGGCTAGCGGGGGCCCTGCAGACCGGGGAGCTGTTTTTT
CASTQGLAGALQTGELFF
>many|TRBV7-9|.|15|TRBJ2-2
TGTGCCAGCAGCCACGGACTATTTAACACCGGGGAGCTGTTTTTT
CASSHGLFNTGELFF
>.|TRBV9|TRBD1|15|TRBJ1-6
TGTGCCAGCAGCGTGCAAGGTGACAGGGGTTCACCCCTCCACTTT
CASSVQGDRGSPLHF
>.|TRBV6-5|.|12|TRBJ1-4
TGTGCCAGCAGGGGCCAGGGTTATACACTGTTTTTT
CASRGQGYTLFF
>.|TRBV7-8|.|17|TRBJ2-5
TGTGCCAGCAGTAGAATACCCATCCGGGTAGGAGAAGAGACCCAGTACTTC
CASSRIPIRVGEETQYF
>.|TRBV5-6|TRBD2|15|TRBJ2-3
TGTGCCAGCAGCCCCGGACTAGTGTTCCTAAATACGCAGTATTTT
CASSPGLVFLNTQYF
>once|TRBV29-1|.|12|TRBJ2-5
TGCAGCGTTGGGGGAAGGGGAGAGACCCAGTACTTC
CSVGGRGETQYF
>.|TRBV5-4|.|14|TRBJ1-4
TGTGCCAGCAGCTTGGCAGGGGAAAGTGAAAAACTGTTTTTT
CASSLAGESEKLFF
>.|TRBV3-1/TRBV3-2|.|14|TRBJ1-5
TGTGCCAGCAGCCAAGGGAGCGTTAATCAGCCCCAGCATTTT
CASSQGSVNQPQHF
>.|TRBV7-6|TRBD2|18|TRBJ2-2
TGTGCCAGCAGCTTAGCACTAGCGGGGGCGGCGGTCACCGGGGAGCTGTTTTTT
CASSLALAGAAVTGELFF
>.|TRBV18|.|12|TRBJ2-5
TGTGCCAGCTCAAACTACCAAGAGACCCAGTACTTC
CASSNYQETQYF
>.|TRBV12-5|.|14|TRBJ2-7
TGTGCTAGTGGTTTGGGACAGGTGGCCTACGAGCAGTACTTC
CASGLGQVAYEQYF
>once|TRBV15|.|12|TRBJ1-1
TGTGCCACCAGCCAAGACACGACTGAAGCTTTCTTT
CATSQDTTEAFF
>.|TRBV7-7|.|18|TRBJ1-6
TGTGCTAGCAGCTTAGGACAGCTAATGAGCTCCTATAATTCACCCCTCCACTTT
CASSLGQLMSSYNSPLHF
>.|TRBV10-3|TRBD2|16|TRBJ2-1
TGTGCCATCAGTGAGTTGTGGAGCGGGGGCTACAATGAGCAGTTCTTC
CAISELWSGGYNEQFF
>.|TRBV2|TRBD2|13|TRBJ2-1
TGTGCCAGCATACTTCGGGGGGGCAATGAGCAGTTCTTC
CASILRGGNEQFF
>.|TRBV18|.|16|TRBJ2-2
TGTGCCAGCTCACCGGCTAGCAAAGTCAACACCGGGGAGCTGTTTTTT
CASSPASKVNTGELFF
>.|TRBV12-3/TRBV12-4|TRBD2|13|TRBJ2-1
TGTGCCAGCAGTTGGACTAGAGACAATGAGCAGTTCTTC
CASSWTRDNEQFF
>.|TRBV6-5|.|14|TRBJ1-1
TGTGCCAGCAGTTACTATGCGGGTAACACTGAAGCTTTCTTT
CASSYYAGNTEAFF
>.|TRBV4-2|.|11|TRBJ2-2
TGTGCCAGCAGCCAAGGGCAGGGGCTGTTTTTT
CASSQGQGLFF
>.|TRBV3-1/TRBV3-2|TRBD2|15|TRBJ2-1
TGTGCCAGCAGCCAAGCCTTAGCGGGGGGCAATGAGCAGTTCTTC
CASSQALAGGNEQFF
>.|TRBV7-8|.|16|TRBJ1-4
TGTGCCAGCAGCCCCCGAACAGGGACGGCTAATGAAAAACTGTTTTTT
CASSPRTGTANEKLFF
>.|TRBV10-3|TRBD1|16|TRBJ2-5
TGTGCCATCAGTACGACCGGGACAGCTGACCAAGAGACCCAGTACTTC
CAISTTGTADQETQYF
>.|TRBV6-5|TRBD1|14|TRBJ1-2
TGTGCCAGCAGTTACTCAGGGGGCCACTATGGCTACACCTTC
CASSYSGGHYGYTF
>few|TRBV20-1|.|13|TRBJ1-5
TGCAGTGCTAGTAGGACAGATAATCAGCCCCAGCATTTT
CSASRTDNQPQHF
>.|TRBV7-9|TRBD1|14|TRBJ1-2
TGTGCCAGCAGCACTGAGACAGGGGGAAACGGCTACACCTTC
CASSTETGGNGYTF
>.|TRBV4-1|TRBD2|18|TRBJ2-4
TGCGCCAGCAGCCAAGGGCTAGCGGGGGGGCGGGGCAAAAACATTCAGTACTTC
CASSQGLAGGRGKNIQYF
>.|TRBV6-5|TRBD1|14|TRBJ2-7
TGTGCCAGCAGAGCCGGGACAGGGTCCTACGAGCAGTACTTC
CASRAGTGSYEQYF
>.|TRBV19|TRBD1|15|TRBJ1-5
TGTGCCAGTACCCCCCTAGACAGGGGGCGACAGCCCCAGCATTTT
CASTPLDRGRQPQHF
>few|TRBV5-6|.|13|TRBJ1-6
TGTGCCAGCAGCTTGGGACTGTATTCACCCCTCCACTTT
CASSLGLYSPLHF
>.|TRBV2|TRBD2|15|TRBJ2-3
TGTGCCAGCAGTGGAGCGGGGGGTTCTTTAGATACGCAGTATTTT
CASSGAGGSLDTQYF
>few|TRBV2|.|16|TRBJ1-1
TGTGCCAGCAGCTACCAGAGCCCGGGACAGAACACTGAAGCTTTCTTT
CASSYQSPGQNTEAFF
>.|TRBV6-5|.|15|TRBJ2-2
TGTGCCGTCTCGAGGAGGACAGTCAACACCGGGGAGCTGTTTTTT
CAVSRRTVNTGELFF
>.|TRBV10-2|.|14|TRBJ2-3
TGCGCCAGCAGACCCAGGGGGGCAGGGGATACGCAGTATTTT
CASRPRGAGDTQYF
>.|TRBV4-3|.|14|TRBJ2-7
TGCGCCAGCAGCCAAGCCGGGGGAACCTACGAGCAGTACTTC
CASSQAGGTYEQYF